Listed below are T cell receptor beta chains from one sample, sequenced in a study of CD8 T cell repertoires and HIV-1 epitope variants. No antigen is known for these receptors. This table comes from immunoSEQ multiplex PCR, and its TCRdb copy is limited to in-frame clones, with some not included. Among more than 4,500 clones, less than 70% were seen once, and the ten largest hold 45%. The specimen was cultured CD8+ T cells derived from PBMCs. The receptors stem from a male donor with HIV. Both conserved end residues are part of each CDR3. The D gene is left open where the match is weak. The size of a clone is reported for some rows only, either as once, few or many, or as a class for expanded clones.

d_call j_call v_call clone_size cdr3_length cdr3_nt cdr3_aa
NA TRBJ2-7 TRBV2 NA 15 TGTGCCAGCAGTGAAGATGTTGGCGACTTTCACGAGCAGTACTTC CASSEDVGDFHEQYF
TRBD2 TRBJ2-5 TRBV9 NA 15 TGTGCCAGCAGCGGGATAGCGGGGGGAGAAGAGACCCAGTACTTC CASSGIAGGEETQYF
NA TRBJ2-4 TRBV28 NA 15 TGTGCCAGCAGTTTATTCGGCGGGACCAAAAACATTCAGTACTTC CASSLFGGTKNIQYF
NA TRBJ2-7 TRBV27 NA 12 TGTGCCAGCAGCCAGGGGCCCTACGAGCAGTACTTC CASSQGPYEQYF
TRBD2 TRBJ2-1 TRBV12-5 few 19 TGTGCTAGTGGTTTAATAAACTTTAGCGGGAGGGTCGTCGGGGGTGAGCAGTTCTTC CASGLINFSGRVVGGEQFF
NA TRBJ2-3 TRBV10-1 NA 16 TGCGCCAGCAGTGAGCTCATACAGGGTCGCGCAGATACGCAGTATTTT CASSELIQGRADTQYF
NA TRBJ2-1 TRBV7-9 NA 13 TGTGCCAGCAGCATCGGCGTCTACAATGAGCAGTTCTTC CASSIGVYNEQFF
NA TRBJ2-4 TRBV5-4 NA 13 TGCGCCAGCAGCCAAGGGGTGTCGGACATTCAGTACTTC CASSQGVSDIQYF
NA TRBJ2-3 TRBV6-5 NA 13 TGTGCCAGCAGTTATGTCTTTTCAGATACGCAGTATTTT CASSYVFSDTQYF
NA TRBJ1-1 TRBV5-1 NA 14 TGCGCCAGCAGCTTGGTTGGAAGGGGCACTGAAGCTTTCTTT CASSLVGRGTEAFF
TRBD1 TRBJ1-1 TRBV6-4 NA 15 TGTGCCAGGTTACGGGACAGGGACCTGAACACTGAAGCTTTCTTT CARLRDRDLNTEAFF
NA TRBJ2-1 TRBV19 few 13 TGTGCCACCGAAACTAGCACCTACAATGAGCAGTTCTTC CATETSTYNEQFF
TRBD2 TRBJ2-7 TRBV5-1 NA 15 TGCGCCAGCAGCTTGAACGGGGGGAGCTCCTACGAGCAGTACTTC CASSLNGGSSYEQYF
TRBD2 TRBJ2-1 TRBV4-1 NA 17 TGCGCCAGCAGCCAAGACCGCCCTAGCGGGGTTTACAATGAGCAGTTCTTC CASSQDRPSGVYNEQFF
TRBD2 TRBJ2-1 TRBV4-2 NA 17 TGTGCCAGCAGCCAAGATACTAGCGGAAGCTCCTACAATGAGCAGTTCTTC CASSQDTSGSSYNEQFF